The clone carrying this T cell receptor (beta chain) was picked up many times. The target antigen is unknown. Through a sample-barcoded 5' primer and a J-beta primer mix, a second PCR was run for roughly 7 to 12 cycles. Template switching added a 12-random-nucleotide identifier to every cDNA molecule. In TCRdb, the 5' RACE reads were re-called with MiXCR into one record per CDR3 protein. The sample yields 2 million or so distinct CDR3 sequences, roughly 49% seen once. This specimen belongs to a study of blood T cells in healthy people across ages. Findings and limits, study-wide: Across samples, TCR beta diversity tracked strongly with naive T cell percentage.

Germline V gene data show CDR1 as SGHTA and CDR2 as FQGTGA. The V gene end was trimmed by 2 bases and the J gene end by 9 bases; junction bases not matched to a gene: 9. The CDR3 is 15 amino acids. This chain joins TRBV7-3 and TRBJ2-1; TRBD1 matches at 8 bases. This receptor was identified in a woman in her thirties or forties in good health. The sequencing input was blood. CDR3 protein: CASSLDGTGITEQFF. The DNA of the CDR3 is TGTGCCAGCAGCTTAGACGGGACAGGCATCACTGAGCAGTTCTTC.